A single sample gave rise to the 15 T cell receptor beta chains below, sequenced in a study of shared clonotypes between healthy human individuals. Here immunoSEQ multiplex PCR was the method, and the copy in TCRdb shows in-frame clones only, minus some. Found here are roughly 2 million clones, over 85% of them singletons; the top ten hold more than 0.95%. As defined, naive CD8 cells were CD45RO-negative and positively selected for CCR7, with terminally differentiated effector memory CD45RA+ cells excluded. Specimen: naive CD8+ T cells sorted from blood. These receptors originate from a man in his late teens or twenties in good health.

This CDR3 is CASSAGQYNSPLHF. CDR3 in DNA: TGTGCCAGCAGTGCTGGACAGTATAATTCACCCCTCCACTTT. The V gene is TRBV6-1, the J gene TRBJ1-6, with D possibly matching TRBD1 (6 bases). The CDR3 contains 14 residues. CDR1 is MNHNS, CDR2 SASEGT, per germline. The V and J ends lost 4 bases and 4 bases respectively, with 8 bases between them.

CDR3 amino acids: CASSTSLASWSNEQFF. The CDR3, as DNA: TGTGCCAGCAGTACATCGTTGGCTAGCTGGAGCAATGAGCAGTTCTTC. The chain has TRBV27 and TRBJ2-1, with D tentatively TRBD2 (5 bases). In germline, CDR1 is MNHEY, CDR2 SMNVEV (reference sequence). The CDR3 loop spans 16 amino acids. Between the trimmed V and J ends, which lost 5 bases and 6 bases, there was a span of 20 bases.

The chain joins TRBV27 to TRBJ1-5; D is uncertain. This CDR3 is built from 15 residues. Germline CDR1 is MNHEY and CDR2 is SMNVEV (reference sequence). Trimming took 1 base from V and 3 from J, leaving 10 bases between them. The CDR3: CASSLWGNDNQPQHF. CDR3 nucleotides: TGTGCCAGCAGTTTATGGGGTAATGACAATCAGCCCCAGCATTTT.

The chain links TRBV28 to TRBJ2-6, with D tentatively TRBD1 (6 bases). The germline CDR1 and CDR2 sequences are MDHEN and SYDVKM. Trimming shortened V by 8 bases and J by 2 bases, and 13 bases separated the two germline ends. This CDR3 has 15 residues. The CDR3 DNA sequence: TGTGCCAGCTTAGAACAGGGAGCTGGGGCCAACGTCCTGACTTTC. This codes for CASLEQGAGANVLTF.

This clone appeared a single time. The chain carries TRBV28 and TRBJ2-5; D possibly corresponds to TRBD2 (6 bases). The CDR3 spans 17 residues. Germline CDR1 and CDR2: MDHEN and SYDVKM. V was cut by 2 bases and J by 1 base, with 17 bases left in between. CDR3 sequence reads: CASSLNPRTSLQETQYF. For the CDR3, the DNA is TGTGCCAGCAGTTTAAATCCTAGAACTAGCCTCCAAGAGACCCAGTACTTC.

This rearrangement joins TRBV30 to TRBJ1-1; a weak D match, TRBD1 (5 bases). V gave up 4 bases and J gave up 5 bases, with 11 bases separating them. The germline gives CDR1 GTSNPN, CDR2 SVGIG (reference sequence). This CDR3 has 12 residues. CDR3 coding DNA: TGTGCCTGGACAGGGCCATGGACTGAAGCTTTCTTT. It translates to CAWTGPWTEAFF.

The chain has TRBV27 and TRBJ1-6; D is uncertain. Trimming cost V 6 bases and J 14 bases, with 17 bases left between them. This CDR3 comprises 13 residues. Germline V gene lookup returns CDR1 MNHEY and CDR2 SMNVEV (reference sequence). The CDR3, as DNA: TGTGCCAGCAGGGGCGAACGGTTCCCAACCCTCCACTTT. Translating it yields CASRGERFPTLHF.

This chain uses TRBV13 with TRBJ1-1; D unclear. There are 12 residues in the CDR3. CDR1 is PRHDT, CDR2 FYEKMQ, per germline (reference sequence). Deletions cut 3 bases from V and 8 bases from J, with 10 bases between. CDR3: CASSFQREEAFF. The CDR3 DNA reads as TGTGCCAGCAGCTTTCAGAGAGAGGAAGCTTTCTTT.

The chain carries TRBV11-2 and TRBJ2-7, with 7 nucleotides matching TRBD2. V lost 1 base and J lost 3; bases outside the gene matches: 3. In germline, CDR1 is SGHAT, CDR2 FQNNGV. This CDR3 region has 14 residues. CDR3 region: CASSLALAVYEQYF. The CDR3, as DNA: TGTGCCAGCAGCTTAGCGCTAGCGGTCTACGAGCAGTACTTC.

The chain couples TRBV6-6 to TRBJ2-7; 9 bases agree with TRBD1. The CDR3 covers 13 residues. Trimming cost V 4 bases and J 4 bases; bases outside gene matches: 2. CDR1 and CDR2 (germline): MNHNY, SVGAGI (reference sequence). DNA for the CDR3: TGTGCCAGCAGTTGGACAGGGGTGTACGAGCAGTACTTC. It yields the protein CASSWTGVYEQYF.

A word on this clone: The same CDR3 is also encoded by other DNA sequences in this sample. CDR3 amino acids: CASSRGTDTQYF. In DNA form, the CDR3 reads TGTGCCAGCTCTCGGGGCACAGATACGCAGTATTTT. The chain joins TRBV7-9 to TRBJ2-3, with D uncertain. CDR3 length: 12 residues. From germline, CDR1 is SEHNR and CDR2 FQNEAQ (reference sequence). Trimming shortened V by 8 bases and J by 1 base, and 7 bases separated the two germline ends.

This chain joins TRBV9 and TRBJ1-4; no definite D call. Germline loops: CDR1 SGDLS, CDR2 YYNGEE. The CDR3 sequence is 16 residues long. V was clipped by 2 bases and J by 0 bases, with 11 bases between them. In DNA form, the CDR3 reads TGTGCCAGCAGCGTCGGCAGCCTAGCAACTAATGAAAAACTGTTTTTT. It encodes CASSVGSLATNEKLFF.

CDR3 residues: CASGVLAGDSYEQYF. CDR3 sequence (DNA): TGTGCCAGCGGTGTACTAGCGGGCGACTCCTACGAGCAGTACTTC. The V and J genes are TRBV7-9 and TRBJ2-5; TRBD2 agrees at 9 bases. The DNA end favors TRBJ2-7, so the J call may be wrong. The germline V gene encodes CDR1 SEHNR and CDR2 FQNEAQ (reference sequence). The CDR3 is 15 amino acids.

V usage is TRBV14 and J usage is TRBJ1-6; TRBD1 is a possible D gene (5 bases). This CDR3 spans 17 amino acids. V gave up 4 bases and J gave up 6 bases, with 19 bases separating them. Germline V CDR1 and CDR2: SGHDN, FVKESK. The CDR3 nucleotides read TGTGCCAGCAGCCCACCGGCCGTGGGGGAGATTAATTCACCCCTCCACTTT. The encoded protein is CASSPPAVGEINSPLHF.

The chain joins TRBV27 to TRBJ1-3; D gene uncertain. This CDR3 spans 14 amino acids. CDR1 MNHEY and CDR2 SMNVEV come from the germline V gene (reference sequence). V lost 3 bases and J 0 bases, leaving 6 bases between the germline ends. DNA of the CDR3: TGTGCCAGCAGTTTGCAAGCCTCTGGAAACACCATATATTTT. Translated: CASSLQASGNTIYF.